This paragraph reports one T cell receptor beta chain. The table came from immunoSEQ multiplex PCR; TCRdb's copy has only in-frame clones and leaves some out. There are 45,000 to 70,000 clones in the sample; over 75% occur only once, and about 7.1% lies in the top ten. The sample comes from a study of blood T cell repertoires in COVID-19. Study-level information: Sources were T cells, B-cell-depleted T cells, or PBMCs; the material itself was cDNA or gDNA.

The CDR3 covers 13 residues. The V end was cut by 2 bases, the J end by 3 bases, with 7 bases between. The V gene's germline CDR1 is MNHNS and CDR2 SASEGT. The sequence was obtained from a man aged 55 to 70 with acute or convalescent COVID-19. Specimen: peripheral blood. The V and J genes are TRBV6-1 and TRBJ1-1; D is perhaps TRBD1 (5 bases). DNA for the CDR3: TGTGCCAGCAGTGAACAGGGTTACACTGAAGCTTTCTTT. It encodes CASSEQGYTEAFF.